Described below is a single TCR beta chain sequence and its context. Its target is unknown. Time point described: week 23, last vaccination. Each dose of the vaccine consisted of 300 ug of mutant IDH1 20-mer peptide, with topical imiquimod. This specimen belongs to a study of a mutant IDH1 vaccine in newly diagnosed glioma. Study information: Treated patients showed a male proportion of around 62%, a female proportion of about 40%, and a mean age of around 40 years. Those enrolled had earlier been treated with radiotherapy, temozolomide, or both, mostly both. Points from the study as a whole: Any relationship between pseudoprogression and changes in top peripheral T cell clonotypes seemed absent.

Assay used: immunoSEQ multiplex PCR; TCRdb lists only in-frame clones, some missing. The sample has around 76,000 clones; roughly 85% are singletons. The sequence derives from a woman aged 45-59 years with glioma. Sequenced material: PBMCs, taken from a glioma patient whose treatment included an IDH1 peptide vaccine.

The CDR3 sequence is CASSPSRESNSPLHF. The CDR3 bases are TGTGCCAGCTCACCATCCCGGGAATCTAATTCACCCCTCCACTTT. This chain connects TRBV18 to TRBJ1-6; D is unclear. With 2 bases removed from V and 6 bases from J, the gap between germline ends came to 11 bases. CDR1 and CDR2 from the germline V gene are KGHSH and LQKENI. CDR3 length: 15 residues.